What follows is one TCR beta chain and its context. Its specificity is unknown. The whole isolated RNA underwent reverse transcription, so sequencing captured expressed TCRB transcripts. The table came from immunoSEQ multiplex PCR; TCRdb's copy has only in-frame clones and leaves some out. The repertoire consists of about 40,000 clones, with 45% to 50% occurring once and the leading ten covering 0.72%. V dropped 4 bases and J dropped 6 bases, with 6 bases sitting between them. This CDR3 has 12 amino acids. Germline loops: CDR1 SNHLY, CDR2 FYNNEI. This sample stems from a study of beta chain features in type 1 diabetes. General study points: Shorter templates might be favored by PCR, equally in patients and controls. Since sequencing was performed on cDNA, cells with high TCR expression could be over-represented. A closer apparent resemblance between naive, central memory and Treg TCRB repertoires was seen in patients than in healthy donors. Patients with Type 1 diabetes showed moderately but significantly shorter TCRB CDR3s in all four CD4+ subsets.

This receptor was obtained from a woman aged 18-29 years in good health. What was sequenced was central memory CD4+ T cells from blood. The chain has TRBV2 and TRBJ2-2; D gene unclear. This CDR3 reads CASSGQAGELFF. CDR3 DNA: TGTGCCAGCAGTGGCCAGGCCGGGGAGCTGTTTTTT.